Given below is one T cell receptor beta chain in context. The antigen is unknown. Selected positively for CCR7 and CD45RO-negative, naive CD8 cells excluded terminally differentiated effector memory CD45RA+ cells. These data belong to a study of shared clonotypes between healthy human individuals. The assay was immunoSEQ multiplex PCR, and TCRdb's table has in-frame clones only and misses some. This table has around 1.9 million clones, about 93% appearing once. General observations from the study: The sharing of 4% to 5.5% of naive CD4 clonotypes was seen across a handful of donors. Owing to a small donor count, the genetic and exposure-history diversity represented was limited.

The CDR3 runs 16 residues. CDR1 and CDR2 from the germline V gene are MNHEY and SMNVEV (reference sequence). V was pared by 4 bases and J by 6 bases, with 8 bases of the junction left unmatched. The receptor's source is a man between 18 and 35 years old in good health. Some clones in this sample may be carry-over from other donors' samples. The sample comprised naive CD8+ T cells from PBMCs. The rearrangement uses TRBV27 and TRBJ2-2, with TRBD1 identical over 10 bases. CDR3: CASSYGPGQGAGELFF. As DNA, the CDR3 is TGTGCCAGCAGTTACGGACCAGGACAGGGGGCCGGGGAGCTGTTTTTT.